This T cell receptor (beta chain) was identified during a study of cytomegalovirus exposure and HLA in healthy donors. PCR employed 60 Vbeta and 13 Jbeta primers. Profiled with immunoSEQ multiplex PCR; TCRdb holds only in-frame clones, not every one. This table holds nearly 110,000 clones, around 76% found once. The CDR3 loop spans 15 amino acids. The receptor was isolated from a man aged 25-45 years in good health and CMV-seropositive. This chain joins TRBV7-5 and TRBJ1-3. TRBV7-5 is recorded as a pseudogene. Input material: PBMCs. As DNA, the CDR3 is TGTGTCAGAAGCTTAGGTCGGGAAGTAGGAAACACCATATATTTT. As protein: CVRSLGREVGNTIYF.